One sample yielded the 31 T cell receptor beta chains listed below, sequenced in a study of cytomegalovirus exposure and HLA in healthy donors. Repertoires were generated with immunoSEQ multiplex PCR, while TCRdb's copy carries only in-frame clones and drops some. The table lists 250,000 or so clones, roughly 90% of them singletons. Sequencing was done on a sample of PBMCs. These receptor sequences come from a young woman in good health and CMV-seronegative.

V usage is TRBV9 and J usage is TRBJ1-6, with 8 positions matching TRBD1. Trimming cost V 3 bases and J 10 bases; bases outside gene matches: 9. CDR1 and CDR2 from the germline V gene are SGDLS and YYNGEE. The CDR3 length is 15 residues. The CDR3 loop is CASSGRTGFISPLHF. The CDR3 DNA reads TGTGCCAGCAGCGGACGGACAGGGTTTATCTCACCCCTCCACTTT.

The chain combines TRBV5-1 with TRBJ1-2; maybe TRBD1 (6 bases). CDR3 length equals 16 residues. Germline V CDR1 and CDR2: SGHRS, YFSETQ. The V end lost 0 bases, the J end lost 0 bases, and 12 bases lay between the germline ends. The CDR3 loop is CASSLGAGASNYGYTF. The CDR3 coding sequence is TGCGCCAGCAGCTTGGGTGCAGGGGCCTCTAACTATGGCTACACCTTC.

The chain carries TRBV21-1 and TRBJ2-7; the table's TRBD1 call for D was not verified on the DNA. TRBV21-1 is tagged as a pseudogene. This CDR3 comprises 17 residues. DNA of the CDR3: TGTGCCAGCAGTTCGGGACAGGGGGACCCCTCCTTTTACGAGCAGTACTTC. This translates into CASSSGQGDPSFYEQYF.

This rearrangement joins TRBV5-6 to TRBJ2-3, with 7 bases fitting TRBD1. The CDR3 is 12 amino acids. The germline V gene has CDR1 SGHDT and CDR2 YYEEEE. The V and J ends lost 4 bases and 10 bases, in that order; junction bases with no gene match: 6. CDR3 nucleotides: TGTGCCAGCAGCCGGACAGACAGGGCGCAGTATTTT. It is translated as CASSRTDRAQYF.

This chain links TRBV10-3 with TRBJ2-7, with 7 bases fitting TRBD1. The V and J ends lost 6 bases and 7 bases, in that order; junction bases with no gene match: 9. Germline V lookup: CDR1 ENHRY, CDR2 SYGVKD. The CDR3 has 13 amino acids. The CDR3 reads CAIRKTGDREQYV. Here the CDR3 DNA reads TGTGCCATCAGAAAAACAGGGGACCGGGAGCAGTACGTC.

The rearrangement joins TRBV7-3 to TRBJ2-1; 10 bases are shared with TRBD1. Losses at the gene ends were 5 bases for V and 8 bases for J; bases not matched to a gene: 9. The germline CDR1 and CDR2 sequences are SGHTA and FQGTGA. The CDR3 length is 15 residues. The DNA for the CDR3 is TGTGCCAGCAGCGACCGGGACAGGGGATCCGATGAGCAGTTCTTC. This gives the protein CASSDRDRGSDEQFF.

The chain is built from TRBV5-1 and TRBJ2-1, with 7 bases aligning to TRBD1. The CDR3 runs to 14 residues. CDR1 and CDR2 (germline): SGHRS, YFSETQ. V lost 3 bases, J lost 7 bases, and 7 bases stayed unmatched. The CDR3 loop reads CASSSLTGANEQFF. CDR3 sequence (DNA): TGCGCCAGCAGCTCACTAACAGGGGCAAATGAGCAGTTCTTC.

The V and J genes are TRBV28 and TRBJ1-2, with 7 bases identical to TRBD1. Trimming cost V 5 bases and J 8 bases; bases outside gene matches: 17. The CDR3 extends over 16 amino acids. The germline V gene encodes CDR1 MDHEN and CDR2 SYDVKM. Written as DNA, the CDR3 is TGTGCCAGCAGTCCCTATATAGGGGATAGGGGGCAAGGCTACACCTTC. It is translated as CASSPYIGDRGQGYTF.

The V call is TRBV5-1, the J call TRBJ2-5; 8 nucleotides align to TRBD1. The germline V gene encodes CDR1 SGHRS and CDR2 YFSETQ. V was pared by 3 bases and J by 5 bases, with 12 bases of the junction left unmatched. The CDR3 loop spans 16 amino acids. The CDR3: CASSYPGQGTSETQYF. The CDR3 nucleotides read TGCGCCAGCAGCTACCCCGGACAGGGTACAAGTGAGACCCAGTACTTC.

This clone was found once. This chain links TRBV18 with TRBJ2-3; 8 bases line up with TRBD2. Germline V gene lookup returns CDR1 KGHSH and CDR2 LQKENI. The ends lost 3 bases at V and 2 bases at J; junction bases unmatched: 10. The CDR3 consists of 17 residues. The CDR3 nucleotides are TGTGCCAGCTCACCGGGACTAGGGCTAGCGGACACAGATACGCAGTATTTT. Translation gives CASSPGLGLADTDTQYF.

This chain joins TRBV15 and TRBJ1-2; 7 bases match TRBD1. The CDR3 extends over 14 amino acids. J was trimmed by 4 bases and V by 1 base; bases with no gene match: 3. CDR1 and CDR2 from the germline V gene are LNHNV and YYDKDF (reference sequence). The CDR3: CATSRGGGSYGYTF. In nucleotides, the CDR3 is TGTGCCACCAGCAGAGGAGGGGGCAGCTATGGCTACACCTTC. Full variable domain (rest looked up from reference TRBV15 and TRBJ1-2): DAMVIQNPRYQVTQFGKPVTLSCSQTLNHNVMYWYQQKSSQAPKLLFHYYDKDFNNEADTPDNFQSRRPNTSFCFLDIRSPGLGDTAMYLCATSRGGGSYGYTFGSGTRLTVV.

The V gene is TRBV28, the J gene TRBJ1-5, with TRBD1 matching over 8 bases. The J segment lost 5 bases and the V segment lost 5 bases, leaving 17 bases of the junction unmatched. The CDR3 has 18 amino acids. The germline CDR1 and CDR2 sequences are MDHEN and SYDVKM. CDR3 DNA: TGTGCCAGCAGTACCTCAGGACAGGGTTGGAAAATCGATCAGCCCCAGCATTTT. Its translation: CASSTSGQGWKIDQPQHF.

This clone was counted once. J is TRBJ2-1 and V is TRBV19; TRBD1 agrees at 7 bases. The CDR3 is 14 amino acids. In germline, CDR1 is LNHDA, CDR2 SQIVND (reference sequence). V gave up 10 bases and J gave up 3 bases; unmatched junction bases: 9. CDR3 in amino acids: CATNDRANYNEQFF. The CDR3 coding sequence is TGTGCCACCAACGACAGGGCCAACTACAATGAGCAGTTCTTC. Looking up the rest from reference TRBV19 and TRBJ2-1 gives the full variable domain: DGGITQSPKYLFRKEGQNVTLSCEQNLNHDAMYWYRQDPGQGLRLIYYSQIVNDFQKGDIAEGYSVSREKKESFPLTVTSAQKNPTAFYLCATNDRANYNEQFFGPGTRLTVL.

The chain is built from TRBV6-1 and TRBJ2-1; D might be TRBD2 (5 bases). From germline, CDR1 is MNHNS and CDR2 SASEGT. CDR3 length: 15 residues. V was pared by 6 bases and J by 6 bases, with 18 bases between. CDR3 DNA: TGTGCCAGCAGAGCGGAACCAGCACCCGTCAATGAGCAGTTCTTC. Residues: CASRAEPAPVNEQFF.

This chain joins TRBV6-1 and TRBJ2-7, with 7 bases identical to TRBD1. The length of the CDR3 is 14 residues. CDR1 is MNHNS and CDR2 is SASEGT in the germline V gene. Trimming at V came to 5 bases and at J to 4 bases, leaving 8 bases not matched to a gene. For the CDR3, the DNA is TGTGCCAGCAGTTCACGGGGACAGAGATACGAGCAGTACTTC. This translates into CASSSRGQRYEQYF.

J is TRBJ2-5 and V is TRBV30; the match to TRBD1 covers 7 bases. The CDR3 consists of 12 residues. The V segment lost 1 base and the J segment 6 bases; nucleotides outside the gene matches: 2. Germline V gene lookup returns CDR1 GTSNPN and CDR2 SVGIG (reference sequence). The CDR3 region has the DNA TGTGCCTGGAGTGAGGGGGCGAAGACCCAGTACTTC. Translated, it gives CAWSEGAKTQYF.

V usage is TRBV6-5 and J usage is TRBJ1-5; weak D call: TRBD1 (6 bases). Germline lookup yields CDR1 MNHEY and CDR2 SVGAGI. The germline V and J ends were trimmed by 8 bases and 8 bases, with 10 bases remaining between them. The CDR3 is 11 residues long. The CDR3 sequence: CASGGGEPQHF. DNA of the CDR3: TGTGCCAGCGGAGGGGGGGAGCCCCAGCATTTT.

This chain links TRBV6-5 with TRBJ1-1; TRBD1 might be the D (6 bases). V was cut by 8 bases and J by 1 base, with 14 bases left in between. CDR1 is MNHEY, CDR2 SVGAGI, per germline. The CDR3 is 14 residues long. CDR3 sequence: CASRATGRNTEAFF. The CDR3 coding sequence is TGTGCCAGCCGGGCAACAGGGAGGAACACTGAAGCTTTCTTT.

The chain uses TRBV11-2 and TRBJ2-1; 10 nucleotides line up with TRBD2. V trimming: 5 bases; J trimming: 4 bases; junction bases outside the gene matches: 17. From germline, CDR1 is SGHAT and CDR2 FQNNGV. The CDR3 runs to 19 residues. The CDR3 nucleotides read TGTGCCAGCAGCGGGGTTAGCGGGGGGCCTTTTCTAGCGTACAATGAGCAGTTCTTC. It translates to CASSGVSGGPFLAYNEQFF. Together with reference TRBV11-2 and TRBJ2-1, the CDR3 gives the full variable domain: EAGVAQSPRYKIIEKRQSVAFWCNPISGHATLYWYQQILGQGPKLLIQFQNNGVVDDSQLPKDRFSAERLKGVDSTLKIQPAKLEDSAVYLCASSGVSGGPFLAYNEQFFGPGTRLTVL.

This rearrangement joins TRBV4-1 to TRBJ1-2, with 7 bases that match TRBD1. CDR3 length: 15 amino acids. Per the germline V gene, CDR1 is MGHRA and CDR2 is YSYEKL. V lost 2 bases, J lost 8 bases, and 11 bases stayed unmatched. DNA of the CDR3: TGCGCCAGCAGCCAACGGTCGACAGGGTGGGAGGGCTACACCTTC. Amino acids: CASSQRSTGWEGYTF.

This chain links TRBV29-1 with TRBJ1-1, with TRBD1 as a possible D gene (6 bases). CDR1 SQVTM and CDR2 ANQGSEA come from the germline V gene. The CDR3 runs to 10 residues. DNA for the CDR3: TGCAGTAACCGACAGGTCGAAGCTTTCTTT. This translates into CSNRQVEAFF. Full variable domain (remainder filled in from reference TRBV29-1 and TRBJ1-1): SAVISQKPSRDICQRGTSLTIQCQVDSQVTMMFWYRQQPGQSLTLIATANQGSEATYESGFVIDKFPISRPNLTFSTLTVSNMSPEDSSIYLCSNRQVEAFFGQGTRLTVV.

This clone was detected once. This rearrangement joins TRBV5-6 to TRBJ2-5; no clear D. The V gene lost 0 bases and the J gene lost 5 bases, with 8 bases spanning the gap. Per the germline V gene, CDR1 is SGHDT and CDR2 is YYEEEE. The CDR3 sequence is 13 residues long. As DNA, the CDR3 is TGTGCCAGCAGCTTGGGGGCGCACGAGACCCAGTACTTC. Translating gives CASSLGAHETQYF.

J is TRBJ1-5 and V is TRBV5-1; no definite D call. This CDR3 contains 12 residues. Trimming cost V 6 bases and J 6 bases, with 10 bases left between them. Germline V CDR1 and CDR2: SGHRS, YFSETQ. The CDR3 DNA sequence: TGCGCCAGCATCCGACCGGGTCAGCCCCAGCATTTT. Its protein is CASIRPGQPQHF.

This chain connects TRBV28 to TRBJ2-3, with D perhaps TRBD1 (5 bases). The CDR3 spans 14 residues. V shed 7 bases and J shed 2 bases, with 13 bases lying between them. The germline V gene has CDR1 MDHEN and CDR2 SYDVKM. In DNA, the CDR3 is TGTGCCAGCATCCTCCAGGGCCACACAGATACGCAGTATTTT. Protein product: CASILQGHTDTQYF.

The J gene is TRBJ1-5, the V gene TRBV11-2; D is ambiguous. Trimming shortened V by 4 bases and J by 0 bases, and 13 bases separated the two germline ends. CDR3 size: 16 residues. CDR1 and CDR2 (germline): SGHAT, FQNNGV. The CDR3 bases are TGTGCCAGCAGCTCCGCCGGGAGATATAGCAATCAGCCCCAGCATTTT. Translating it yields CASSSAGRYSNQPQHF.

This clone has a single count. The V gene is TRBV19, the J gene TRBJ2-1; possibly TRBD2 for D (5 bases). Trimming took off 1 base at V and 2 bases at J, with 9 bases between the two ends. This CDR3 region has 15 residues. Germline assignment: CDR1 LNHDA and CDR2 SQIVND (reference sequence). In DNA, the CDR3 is TGTGCCAGTAGTATAGGTCCCGGGGCCTACAATGAGCAGTTCTTC. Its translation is CASSIGPGAYNEQFF.

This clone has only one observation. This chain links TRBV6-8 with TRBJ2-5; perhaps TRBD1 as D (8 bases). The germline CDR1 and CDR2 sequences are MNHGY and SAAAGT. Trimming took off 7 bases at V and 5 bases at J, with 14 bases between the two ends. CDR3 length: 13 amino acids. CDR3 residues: CASILQGGETQYF. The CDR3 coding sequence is TGTGCCAGCATACTACAGGGGGGGGAGACCCAGTACTTC.

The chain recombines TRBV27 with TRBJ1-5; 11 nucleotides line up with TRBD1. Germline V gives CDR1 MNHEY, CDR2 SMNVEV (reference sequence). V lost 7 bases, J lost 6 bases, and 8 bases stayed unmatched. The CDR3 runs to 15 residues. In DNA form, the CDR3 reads TGTGCCAGCAAGAGGGACAGGGGGGCAAGTCAGCCCCAGCATTTT. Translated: CASKRDRGASQPQHF.

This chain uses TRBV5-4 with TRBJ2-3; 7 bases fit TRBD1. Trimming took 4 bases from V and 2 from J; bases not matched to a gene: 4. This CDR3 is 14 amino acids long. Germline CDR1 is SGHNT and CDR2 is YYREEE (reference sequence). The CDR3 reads CASSPGQATDTQYF. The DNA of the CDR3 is TGTGCCAGCAGCCCCGGACAGGCCACAGATACGCAGTATTTT.

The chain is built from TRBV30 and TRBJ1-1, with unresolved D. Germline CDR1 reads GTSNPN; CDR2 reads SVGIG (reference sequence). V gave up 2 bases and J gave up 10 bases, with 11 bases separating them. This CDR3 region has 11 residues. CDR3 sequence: CAWSPVLGAFF. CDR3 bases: TGTGCCTGGAGTCCGGTACTTGGAGCTTTCTTT.

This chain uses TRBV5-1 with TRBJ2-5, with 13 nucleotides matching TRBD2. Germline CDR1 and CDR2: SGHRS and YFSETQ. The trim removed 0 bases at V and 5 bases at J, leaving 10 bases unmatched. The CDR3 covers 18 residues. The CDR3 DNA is TGCGCCAGCAGCTTGGGCCCCCCGGGACTAGCGGGGTTGGAGACCCAGTACTTC. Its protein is CASSLGPPGLAGLETQYF.